This T cell receptor beta chain was sequenced for a study of regulatory T cells in long-lasting Graves disease. Investigators prepared the TCR beta libraries by applying iRepertoire HTBI primers and Arm-PCR of CDR3 regions. TCRdb itself ran the multiplex PCR reads through MiXCR, one entry per CDR3 protein. In the table there are some 200,000 distinct CDR3 sequences, roughly 19% of which are singletons. V lost 5 bases to trimming and J lost 6 bases; unmatched junction nucleotides: 9. The CDR3 runs 14 residues. The germline gives CDR1 MGHRA, CDR2 YSYEKL. Documented time point: newly diagnosed GD, antithyroid drugs for less than 3 months. Making the TCR library involved RNA that had been extracted from PBMCs. This clonotype appeared many times. These data were also reused for a study on T cells in Graves' hyperthyroidism and ophthalmopathy.

The chain links TRBV4-1 to TRBJ1-1; 7 bases agree with TRBD1. Source: peripheral blood mononuclear cells (PBMCs), taken at new diagnosis, from a patient treated with antithyroid drugs. The sequence was obtained from a woman aged 30 to 39 with Graves disease. The CDR3 here is CASSFQGVGAEAFF. The CDR3 bases are TGCGCCAGCAGCTTCCAGGGGGTAGGCGCTGAAGCTTTCTTT.